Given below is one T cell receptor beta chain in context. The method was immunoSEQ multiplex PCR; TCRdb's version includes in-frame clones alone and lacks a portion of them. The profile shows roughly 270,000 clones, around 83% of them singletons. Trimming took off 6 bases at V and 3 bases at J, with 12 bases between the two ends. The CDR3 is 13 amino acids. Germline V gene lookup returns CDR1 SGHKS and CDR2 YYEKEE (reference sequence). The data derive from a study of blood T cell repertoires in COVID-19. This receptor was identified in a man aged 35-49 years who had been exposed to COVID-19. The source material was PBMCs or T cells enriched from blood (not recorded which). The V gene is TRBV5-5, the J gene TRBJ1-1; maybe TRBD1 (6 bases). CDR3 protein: CASNLQGDTEAFF. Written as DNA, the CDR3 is TGTGCCAGCAACCTACAGGGAGACACTGAAGCTTTCTTT.